This paragraph reports one T cell receptor beta chain. The entry originates in a study of blood T cell repertoires in COVID-19. The wider study: Researchers got acute and convalescent COVID-19 samples from the United States, Italy and Spain.

Generated by immunoSEQ multiplex PCR, the TCRdb table keeps only in-frame clones and is missing some. Of roughly 81,000 clones listed, approximately 85% are singletons. Germline values: CDR1 SGHVS, CDR2 FQNEAQ. The CDR3 has 14 residues. J was trimmed by 5 bases and V by 5 bases; bases with no gene match: 4. Sequencing was performed on peripheral blood. The gene calls are TRBV7-8 and TRBJ1-4; TRBD1 matches 8 bases. This TCR came from a woman older than 75 with COVID-19, enrolled during active disease. CDR3 sequence: CASSDRTGNEKLFF. In nucleotides, the CDR3 is TGTGCCAGCAGCGATAGGACAGGGAATGAAAAACTGTTTTTT. The variable domain in full, with the rest retrieved from reference TRBV7-8 and TRBJ1-4, is GAGVSQSPRYKVAKRGQDVALRCDPISGHVSLFWYQQALGQGPEFLTYFQNEAQLDKSGLPSDRFFAERPEGSVSTLKIQRTQQEDSAVYLCASSDRTGNEKLFFGSGTQLSVL.